A single sample is the source of the 30 T cell receptor beta chains below, sequenced in a study of T-cell memory formation after mild COVID-19. TCRdb used MiXCR to reprocess the 5' RACE reads, holding one entry per CDR3 protein. The sample gives 110,000 or so distinct CDR3 sequences, around a fifth of which show up once; 41% is in the top ten. Input material: PBMCs or a T cell subset sorted from them (not recorded which). Receptors originate from a young man who had mild COVID-19 (a few samples of this study predate the infection). Cell type and time point are not known.

A few counts support this clonotype. This chain's CDR3 is CASSLVGRAGDEQFF. DNA for the CDR3: TGTGCCAGCAGCTTAGTGGGACGGGCCGGGGATGAGCAGTTCTTC. The rearrangement links TRBV11-2 to TRBJ2-1, with D perhaps matching TRBD1 or TRBD2 (5 bases each). V was shortened by 1 base and J by 8 bases, with 15 bases between the two germline ends. From germline, CDR1 is SGHAT and CDR2 FQNNGV. This CDR3 has 15 amino acids.

The chain recombines TRBV7-2 with TRBJ2-7; the match to TRBD2 covers 9 bases. The CDR3 has 15 residues. Germline CDR1 and CDR2: SGHTA and FQGNSA. Trimming at V came to 1 base and at J to 7 bases, leaving 8 bases not matched to a gene. The CDR3 DNA reads TGTGCCAGCAGCTTAGAGCCGGCGGGGGGGGAAGAGCAGTACTTC. It yields the protein CASSLEPAGGEEQYF.

This clonotype was detected a few times. V usage is TRBV12-3 or TRBV12-4 and J usage is TRBJ2-5; the D gene is possibly TRBD2 (5 bases). The CDR3 has 13 residues. V lost 4 bases, J lost 3 bases, and 9 bases lay in between. The CDR3 protein is CASSSDGEETQYF. CDR3 DNA: TGTGCCAGCAGTTCGGACGGGGAAGAGACCCAGTACTTC.

This clonotype has more than one count but fewer than ten. This chain uses TRBV6-2 or TRBV6-3 with TRBJ2-2; D is unclear. Trimming cost V 6 bases and J 7 bases, with 15 bases left between them. The V gene's germline CDR1 is MNHEY and CDR2 SVGEGT. The CDR3 is made up of 14 amino acids. CDR3 coding DNA: TGTGCCAGCAGCCGTAACGGCTGGGGCGGGGAGCTGTTTTTT. Translated, it gives CASSRNGWGGELFF.

This clonotype was picked up one time. The rearrangement uses TRBV6-2 or TRBV6-3 and TRBJ2-3; the match to TRBD2 covers 7 bases. Germline loops: CDR1 MNHEY, CDR2 SVGEGT. J lost 0 bases, V lost 7 bases, and 10 bases had no gene match. CDR3 size: 16 residues. CDR3 sequence (DNA): TGTGCCAGCATCCCCGGGGGGAGTGCTAGCACAGATACGCAGTATTTT. Residues: CASIPGGSASTDTQYF.

This clonotype was detected only a few times. V gene TRBV28 combines with J gene TRBJ2-5; tentative D call: TRBD2 (6 bases). Germline CDR1 and CDR2: MDHEN and SYDVKM. V lost 10 bases and J lost 2, with 17 bases in between. The CDR3 spans 14 residues. The chain's CDR3 is CATAPGADQETQYF. CDR3 DNA sequence: TGTGCCACCGCCCCGGGAGCGGATCAAGAGACCCAGTACTTC.

V and J are TRBV2 and TRBJ2-3, with a tentative D call TRBD2 (5 bases). V was trimmed by 6 bases and J by 4 bases, leaving 17 bases between them. Germline V lookup: CDR1 SNHLY, CDR2 FYNNEI. CDR3 length: 15 amino acids. CDR3 sequence reads: CASRRTGGTSDTQYF. Here the CDR3 DNA reads TGTGCCAGCAGACGGACTGGAGGAACATCAGATACGCAGTATTTT.

Note on this clonotype: A much larger clone lies a single base off, so this may be a read error. The chain couples TRBV28 to TRBJ2-3; TRBD2 agrees at 13 bases. The V gene's germline CDR1 is MDHEN and CDR2 SYDVKM. The J segment lost 4 bases and the V segment lost 6 bases, leaving 13 bases of the junction unmatched. The CDR3 loop spans 18 amino acids. CDR3 DNA sequence: TGTGCCAGCAGGCCAACCGTACTAGCGGGGGGGTTCCCAGATACGCAGTATTTT. This sequence encodes CASRPTVLAGGFPDTQYF.

This clonotype showed up just a few times. The chain uses TRBV27 and TRBJ2-2, with D maybe TRBD1 (6 bases). Germline V gene lookup returns CDR1 MNHEY and CDR2 SMNVEV (reference sequence). CDR3 length equals 13 residues. The ends were cut back, 6 bases at V and 6 bases at J, with 11 bases in the middle. The CDR3 nucleotides are TGTGCCAGCAGCACACAGGGTCCCGGGGAGCTGTTTTTT. This encodes CASSTQGPGELFF.

This clonotype occurred a few times. V is TRBV7-2 and J is TRBJ1-5; TRBD1 matches at 8 bases. After removal of 1 base from V and 2 bases from J, the junction contained 13 bases not matched to a gene. The length of the CDR3 is 19 residues. Germline values: CDR1 SGHTA, CDR2 FQGNSA. The CDR3 spells CASSLGVGQGASRNQPQHF. The CDR3 DNA is TGTGCCAGCAGCTTAGGGGTCGGGCAGGGGGCCTCGCGCAATCAGCCCCAGCATTTT.

V is TRBV28 and J is TRBJ1-1, with D uncertain. The germline V gene encodes CDR1 MDHEN and CDR2 SYDVKM. The V gene lost 6 bases and the J gene lost 1 base, with 15 bases spanning the gap. The CDR3 spans 15 residues. CDR3 nucleotide sequence: TGTGCCAGCAGATTTACACTCATGGAGAACACTGAAGCTTTCTTT. Amino acids: CASRFTLMENTEAFF. The complete variable domain, with remaining parts taken from reference TRBV28 and TRBJ1-1, reads DVKVTQSSRYLVKRTGEKVFLECVQDMDHENMFWYRQDPGLGLRLIYFSYDVKMKEKGDIPEGYSVSREKKERFSLILESASTNQTSMYLCASRFTLMENTEAFFGQGTRLTVV.

This clonotype has only a few counts. The chain is built from TRBV11-2 and TRBJ2-3; 9 nucleotides line up with TRBD1. The germline V gene encodes CDR1 SGHAT and CDR2 FQNNGV. The CDR3 extends over 14 amino acids. The V gene end was trimmed by 5 bases and the J gene end by 2 bases; junction bases not matched to a gene: 2. The CDR3 sequence: CASSRTGATDTQYF. The CDR3 nucleotides are TGTGCCAGCAGCCGGACAGGGGCCACAGATACGCAGTATTTT.

The chain recombines TRBV5-1 with TRBJ2-2, with D perhaps matching TRBD1 (5 bases). Between the trimmed V and J ends, which lost 0 bases and 6 bases, there was a span of 9 bases. In germline, CDR1 is SGHRS, CDR2 YFSETQ. The CDR3 loop spans 14 amino acids. The CDR3 bases are TGCGCCAGCAGCTTGGATAGGGGCGCCGGGGAGCTGTTTTTT. Translation gives CASSLDRGAGELFF.

This clonotype turned up a few times. The chain employs TRBV4-3 and TRBJ2-7; D gene ambiguous. V was cut by 1 base and J by 5 bases, with 12 bases left in between. Per germline, CDR1 LGHNA and CDR2 YSLEER. The CDR3 length is 14 residues. This CDR3 is CASSQVEFAHEQYF. CDR3 DNA sequence: TGCGCCAGCAGCCAAGTTGAATTCGCCCACGAGCAGTACTTC.

This clonotype was counted a few times. The chain employs TRBV29-1 and TRBJ2-3; no clear D gene. The V gene lost 1 base and the J gene lost 0 bases, with 5 bases spanning the gap. The CDR3 extends over 13 amino acids. CDR1 SQVTM and CDR2 ANQGSEA come from the germline V gene. This CDR3 is CSVEVGSTDTQYF. CDR3 bases: TGCAGCGTTGAAGTAGGCAGCACAGATACGCAGTATTTT.

In its sample, this clonotype was seen a few times. The rearrangement links TRBV7-9 to TRBJ2-7; unclear D gene. Germline assignment: CDR1 SEHNR and CDR2 FQNEAQ (reference sequence). The V gene lost 4 bases and the J gene lost 5 bases, with 9 bases spanning the gap. CDR3 size: 12 residues. The DNA of the CDR3 is TGTGCCAGCAGCTCTACGGTGGACGAGCAGTACGTC. Residues: CASSSTVDEQYV.

This clonotype was detected only a few times. The V call is TRBV6-2 or TRBV6-3, the J call TRBJ1-6; possibly TRBD1 for D (5 bases). Germline assignment: CDR1 MNHEY and CDR2 SVGEGT. CDR3 length equals 17 residues. V lost 6 bases to trimming and J lost 10 bases, with 25 bases between them. This CDR3 reads CASRIEQRLDRGSPLHF. CDR3 coding DNA: TGTGCCAGCAGGATAGAACAGCGACTGGACCGGGGGTCACCCCTCCACTTT.

The chain's CDR3 is CSAQPPAENTIYF. The CDR3 coding sequence is TGCAGTGCTCAACCGCCTGCAGAGAACACCATATATTTT. The gene calls are TRBV20-1 and TRBJ1-3, with D unresolved. The CDR3 contains 13 residues. In germline, CDR1 is DFQATT, CDR2 SNEGSKA (reference sequence). V was pared by 5 bases and J by 7 bases, with 15 bases between.

The chain links TRBV3-1 to TRBJ2-1; tentatively, D is TRBD2 (5 bases). Germline V lookup: CDR1 LGHDT, CDR2 YNNKEL (reference sequence). V dropped 5 bases and J dropped 9 bases, with 20 bases sitting between them. The CDR3 has 15 residues. This chain's CDR3 is CASSFKTGRAGEQFF. The CDR3 DNA reads as TGTGCCAGCAGCTTTAAAACGGGGAGAGCTGGTGAGCAGTTCTTC.

CDR3 DNA sequence: TGTGCCAGCAGTCCGTTATTCGGGACAGGGATTATAGCCTACGAGCAGTACGTC. It specifies CASSPLFGTGIIAYEQYV. The rearrangement uses TRBV27 and TRBJ2-7; TRBD1 agrees at 9 bases. Unmatched junction bases numbered 16, after V lost 5 bases and J lost 2 bases. CDR1 is MNHEY and CDR2 is SMNVEV in the germline V gene (reference sequence). This CDR3 is built from 18 residues.

This clonotype was seen a handful of times. This chain joins TRBV7-9 and TRBJ2-5, with TRBD1 matching over 8 bases. The V segment lost 5 bases and the J segment 2 bases; nucleotides outside the gene matches: 13. Per germline, CDR1 SEHNR and CDR2 FQNEAQ (reference sequence). The CDR3 spans 17 residues. The CDR3 here is CASSLLFLRDRQETQYF. For the CDR3, the DNA is TGTGCCAGCAGCCTTTTATTCCTCCGGGACAGGCAAGAGACCCAGTACTTC.

This clonotype has only a few counts. The rearrangement uses TRBV29-1 and TRBJ2-2, with 8 bases fitting TRBD2. Germline CDR1 is SQVTM and CDR2 is ANQGSEA. The CDR3 contains 13 residues. The J segment lost 5 bases and the V segment lost 6 bases, leaving 5 bases of the junction unmatched. The CDR3 nucleotides read TGCAGCGTCCGCGCGGGAGGAACCGGGGAGCTGTTTTTT. It codes for CSVRAGGTGELFF.

This clonotype was seen only a few times. The V call is TRBV7-9, the J call TRBJ2-5; TRBD2 might be the D (6 bases). The CDR3 contains 17 residues. Germline CDR1 is SEHNR and CDR2 is FQNEAQ (reference sequence). V lost 1 base and J 4 bases, leaving 19 bases between the germline ends. CDR3 residues: CASSLVVVGGGRETQYF. In DNA form, the CDR3 reads TGTGCCAGCAGCTTAGTCGTCGTGGGGGGTGGAAGAGAGACCCAGTACTTC. The full variable domain, with the rest looked up from reference TRBV7-9 and TRBJ2-5, is DTGVSQNPRHKITKRGQNVTFRCDPISEHNRLYWYRQTLGQGPEFLTYFQNEAQLEKSRLLSDRFSAERPKGSFSTLEIQRTEQGDSAMYLCASSLVVVGGGRETQYFGPGTRLLVL.

This clonotype was seen ten or more times. The rearrangement uses TRBV7-9 and TRBJ2-3; tentative D call: TRBD2 (6 bases). The CDR3 covers 19 residues. The V and J ends lost 6 bases and 6 bases respectively, with 31 bases between them. Per the germline V gene, CDR1 is SEHNR and CDR2 is FQNEAQ (reference sequence). As DNA, the CDR3 is TGTGCCAGCAGTCTTCCCTTCCGGGGAGGAAGGTCTTTTGGGGATACGCAGTATTTT. It specifies CASSLPFRGGRSFGDTQYF.

The gene calls are TRBV4-1 and TRBJ2-7, with D tentatively TRBD1 (6 bases). Trimming left V 2 bases short and J 4 bases short, with 30 bases between. The CDR3 loop spans 20 amino acids. CDR1 is MGHRA, CDR2 YSYEKL, per germline. In DNA, the CDR3 is TGCGCCAGCAGCCAACCCAATGCGAACAGGGCAGCAAGGGCGGCGTACGAGCAGTACGTC. This translates into CASSQPNANRAARAAYEQYV.

This rearrangement joins TRBV30 to TRBJ1-2, with 8 positions matching TRBD1. In germline, CDR1 is GTSNPN, CDR2 SVGIG (reference sequence). The CDR3 is made up of 16 amino acids. The trim removed 3 bases at V and 2 bases at J, leaving 11 bases unmatched. The CDR3 coding sequence is TGTGCCTGGAGAGGAGGGCTCGGACAGGGAAACTATGGCTACACCTTC. Protein product: CAWRGGLGQGNYGYTF. Filled out from reference TRBV30 and TRBJ1-2, the complete variable domain reads SQTIHQWPATLVQPVGSPLSLECTVEGTSNPNLYWYRQAAGRGLQLLFYSVGIGQISSEVPQNLSASRPQDRQFILSSKKLLLSDSGFYLCAWRGGLGQGNYGYTFGSGTRLTVV.

The CDR3 nucleotides read TGTGCCAGCAGCAGCACAGGGTCCCTGGGAGATACGCAGTATTTT. Translated, it gives CASSSTGSLGDTQYF. V is TRBV7-9 and J is TRBJ2-3, with D possibly TRBD1 on 6 matching bases. The CDR3 has 15 residues. Germline values: CDR1 SEHNR, CDR2 FQNEAQ (reference sequence). The V gene lost 5 bases and the J gene lost 5 bases, with 17 bases spanning the gap.

This clonotype showed up just a few times. This chain joins TRBV20-1 and TRBJ1-5; 11 nucleotides align to TRBD1. V trimming: 5 bases; J trimming: 5 bases; junction bases outside the gene matches: 2. This CDR3 spans 13 amino acids. CDR1 and CDR2 from the germline V gene are DFQATT and SNEGSKA (reference sequence). The CDR3 sequence: CSAGQGAYQPQHF. The CDR3 coding sequence is TGCAGTGCTGGACAGGGGGCTTATCAGCCCCAGCATTTT.

The CDR3 DNA reads TGCGCCAGCAGCCAACGGGGGCGGGAGCTGTTTTTT. It codes for CASSQRGRELFF. V is TRBV4-1 and J is TRBJ2-2; D could derive from TRBD1 or TRBD2 (6 bases each). The CDR3 has 12 amino acids. CDR1 is MGHRA and CDR2 is YSYEKL in the germline V gene. Trimming pared 2 bases from V and 9 bases from J, leaving 7 bases between.

The V gene is TRBV7-3, the J gene TRBJ2-5; possibly TRBD1 or TRBD2 for D (5 bases each). Per the germline V gene, CDR1 is SGHTA and CDR2 is FQGTGA. This CDR3 has 12 amino acids. Between the trimmed V and J ends, which lost 5 bases and 5 bases, there was a span of 9 bases. CDR3 protein: CASSIGDETQYF. CDR3 DNA sequence: TGTGCCAGCAGCATAGGGGACGAGACCCAGTACTTC.